This T cell receptor (beta chain) was observed in a study of cytomegalovirus exposure and HLA in healthy donors. The study's findings and limits: Cytomegalovirus-associated TCR beta chains were listed, numbering some 150.

Comment on this clone: Its antigen remains unidentified.

The repertoire was sequenced with immunoSEQ multiplex PCR; TCRdb's copy has only in-frame clones and lacks some. The repertoire includes some 49,000 clones, roughly nine tenths of them detected once, and 1.4% sits in the top ten. Germline V gene sequence: CDR1 MGHRA, CDR2 YSYEKL. V lost 0 bases and J lost 8; bases outside the gene matches: 5. This CDR3 region has 16 residues. The sequence came from a man aged 18 to 29 in good health and CMV-seronegative. The V gene is TRBV4-1, the J gene TRBJ1-5; 12 bases match TRBD1. Material: PBMCs. CDR3 sequence (DNA): TGCGCCAGCAGCCAAGAAGGGACAGGGGGCTTCAAGCCCCAGCATTTT. This gives the protein CASSQEGTGGFKPQHF.